Following are 7 T cell receptor beta chains from one sample sequenced in a study of CD8+CD57+ T cells in acquired aplastic anemia. TCR beta VDJ and CDR3 profiles were obtained from a genomic DNA template. TCRdb ran MiXCR on the reads and lists one entry per CDR3 protein. In the table there are 200,000 to 300,000 distinct CDR3 sequences, 82% of which are singletons. The patients chosen for sequencing had shown expansion of CD8+CD57+ cells (detected by flow cytometry). The sequenced material came from sorted CD4+, CD8+, or CD8+CD57+ T cells (not recorded which) from PBMCs. These receptors were collected from a human donor with aplastic anemia.

The chain couples TRBV7-2 to TRBJ1-1; 8 positions agree with TRBD1. The CDR3 is made up of 15 amino acids. The ends lost 1 base at V and 14 bases at J; junction bases unmatched: 15. CDR1 is SGHTA, CDR2 FQGNSA, per germline. This chain's CDR3 is CASSLVQGGTEAFFF. CDR3 nucleotides: TGTGCCAGCAGCTTAGTACAGGGGGGCACTGAAGCTTTCTTCTTT.

Note on this clonotype: Mismatch with germline at one junction end may stem from a read error. The gene calls are TRBV7-2 and TRBJ2-1; weak D call: TRBD1 (6 bases). The CDR3 extends over 15 amino acids. The germline CDR1 and CDR2 sequences are SGHTA and FQGNSA. CDR3 nucleotide sequence: TGTGCCAGTAGTTTGACAGGCGGAGCCTACTATGAGCAGTTCTTC. It specifies CASSLTGGAYYEQFF.

Here the CDR3 reads CASRHGGVEQQYV. In nucleotides, the CDR3 is TGTGCCAGCCGCCATGGAGGCGTGGAGCAGCAGTACGTC. The chain links TRBV5-1 to TRBJ2-7, with a weak D call TRBD2 (5 bases). The CDR3 is 13 amino acids. In germline, CDR1 is SGHRS, CDR2 YFSETQ.

In this sample, this clonotype turned up once. A junction end diverges from the germline sequence, so it may reflect a read error. V and J are TRBV9 and TRBJ2-3; perhaps TRBD2 as D (6 bases). From germline, CDR1 is SGDLS and CDR2 YYNGEE. The CDR3 is 14 amino acids. In DNA form, the CDR3 reads TGTGCCAGCAGCCTCTGGGCTAGCGCCGATAATGAGCATTTT. Amino acid sequence: CASSLWASADNEHF. Together with reference TRBV9 and TRBJ2-3, the CDR3 gives the full variable domain: DSGVTQTPKHLITATGQRVTLRCSPRSGDLSVYWYQQSLDQGLQFLIQYYNGEERAKGNILERFSAQQFPDLHSELNLSSLELGDSALYFCASSLWASADNEHFGPGTRLTVL.

Remarks on this clonotype: Relative to the germline gene, one junction end is altered; a read error may explain this. The chain is built from TRBV5-8 and TRBJ2-3; no clear D gene. The CDR3 sequence is 15 residues long. From germline, CDR1 is SGHTS and CDR2 YDEGEE. The CDR3 nucleotides are TGTGCCACCAGCTTATCTAGGCCCCACACAGATACGCAGTATTTT. Translated: CATSLSRPHTDTQYF.

This clonotype has only a few counts. The chain has TRBV7-3 and TRBJ2-7; 7 bases match TRBD1. The CDR3 sequence is 16 residues long. The germline gives CDR1 SGHTA, CDR2 FQGTGA. V shed 5 bases, J shed 1 base, and the junction held 11 bases outside the gene matches. The CDR3 here is CASSPSGTALSYEQYV. For the CDR3, the DNA is TGTGCCAGCAGCCCATCGGGGACAGCCCTTTCCTACGAGCAGTACGTC.

This clonotype has just a few counts. The chain links TRBV7-3 to TRBJ1-1; D not certain. CDR3 length: 12 amino acids. The germline V and J ends were trimmed by 3 bases and 5 bases, with 7 bases remaining between them. CDR1 is SGHTA and CDR2 is FQGTGA in the germline V gene. The CDR3 bases are TGTGCCAGCAGCTTGAGTTGGACTGAAGCTTTCTTT. It yields the protein CASSLSWTEAFF.